This T cell receptor beta chain was captured by sequencing in a study of cytomegalovirus exposure and HLA in healthy donors. PCR amplification relied on 60 Vbeta primers (plus 13 Jbeta primers). Profiling relied on immunoSEQ multiplex PCR, and the TCRdb table lists in-frame clones only, not all of them. Among 150,000 to 200,000 clones listed, roughly 80% were seen once. V lost 1 base and J lost 6; bases outside the gene matches: 10. Germline lookup yields CDR1 SGHDT and CDR2 YYEEEE. The CDR3 sequence is 16 residues long. General observations from the study: When analyzed later, a missense DCLRE1C variant was found to be linked to TCR beta V- and J-gene trimming. The authors judged a highly shared variant cluster likely a sequencing artifact. Researchers left out some V segments, among them TRBV6-2 and TRBV6-3, as indistinguishable. Being productive about 87% or about 30% of the time was typical of most TCR beta V segments in an earlier analysis.

In the case of this clone: Its antigen is not identified.

This TCR was recovered from a woman under 40 in good health and CMV-seropositive. The rearrangement links TRBV5-6 to TRBJ2-1; 7 positions match TRBD2. Material: PBMCs. The CDR3 nucleotides are TGTGCCAGCAGCTTGTCTGGAGGGAGGGCCCTCAATGAGCAGTTCTTC. Translating gives CASSLSGGRALNEQFF.